This TCR beta chain originates from a study of spatial heterogeneity in lung cancer. This clonotype was observed at least ten times. Indicated time point: sample taken at primary tumor resection. From tumor, nontumor lung or frozen PBMC, whole RNA was taken unsorted for sequencing. A single record per CDR3 protein comes from TCRdb applying MiXCR to the 5' RACE reads. The sample yields about 75,000 distinct CDR3 sequences, approximately 12% seen once. V was shortened by 3 bases and J by 5 bases, with 24 bases between the two germline ends. The CDR3 is 17 amino acids. Germline V gives CDR1 SGDLS, CDR2 YYNGEE.

The sequences come from PBMCs, collected at surgery. This clonotype was sampled from a male donor with early-stage non-small cell lung cancer. The chain carries TRBV9 and TRBJ2-7, with D hard to call. The CDR3 region is CASSANLGRAYADEQYF. The CDR3 DNA reads TGTGCCAGCAGCGCCAACCTTGGACGCGCCTATGCCGACGAGCAGTACTTC.